This TCR beta chain was sequenced during a study of spatial heterogeneity in lung cancer. Study-wide background: The average appearance count of each unique TCR and UMI combination in raw reads was more than 9.5. General observations from the study: How many expanded intratumoral alpha and beta TCRs were present tracked the tumor mutation count, which was a count of nonsynonymous mutations.

This clonotype appeared many times. Its target is unknown. Germline CDR1 and CDR2: MDHEN and SYDVKM. CDR3 length: 12 amino acids. Trimming removed 2 bases from V and 9 bases from J, with 8 bases in between. TCRdb used MiXCR to reprocess the 5' RACE reads, holding one entry per CDR3 protein. The sample includes fewer than 11,000 distinct CDR3 sequences, under 8.5% seen only once; the top ten take approximately 19%. Time point defined: sample taken at primary tumor resection. Whole RNA from tumor, nontumor lung or frozen PBMC was sequenced unsorted. The chain is built from TRBV28 and TRBJ2-1; D call uncertain. The sample was lung tumor tissue, taken at surgery. This TCR was recovered from a male donor with early-stage non-small cell lung cancer. CDR3 protein: CASSLQALEQFF. For the CDR3, the DNA is TGTGCCAGCAGTTTACAAGCGCTTGAGCAGTTCTTC.